The 18 T cell receptor beta chains given below trace back to one sample, sequenced in a study of blood T cell repertoires in COVID-19. Some clones are missing from TCRdb's copy, which holds only in-frame ones; the method was immunoSEQ multiplex PCR. The table shows some 74,000 clones, with 70% to 90% occurring only once. The sample was peripheral blood. The source is a woman aged 80 or over with active or convalescent COVID-19.

The chain employs TRBV7-9 and TRBJ2-1; D is perhaps TRBD1 (6 bases). This CDR3 region has 15 residues. Trimming took 6 bases from V and 3 from J, leaving 15 bases between them. In germline, CDR1 is SEHNR, CDR2 FQNEAQ (reference sequence). The CDR3 spells CASSSGATGYNEQFF. The CDR3 DNA is TGTGCCAGCAGTTCAGGGGCAACGGGCTACAATGAGCAGTTCTTC.

This chain joins TRBV6-2 or TRBV6-3 and TRBJ1-2; D not resolved. Germline V gives CDR1 MNHEY, CDR2 SVGEGT. The CDR3 contains 13 residues. Trimming shortened V by 3 bases and J by 4 bases, and 9 bases separated the two germline ends. This CDR3 reads CASSYGGSYGYTF. The CDR3 coding sequence is TGTGCCAGCAGTTATGGAGGGTCCTATGGCTACACCTTC.

The rearrangement joins TRBV10-3 to TRBJ2-1; 7 bases are shared with TRBD2. Trimming cost V 5 bases and J 7 bases; bases outside gene matches: 2. The germline gives CDR1 ENHRY, CDR2 SYGVKD. CDR3 length equals 12 residues. CDR3 nucleotide sequence: TGTGCCATCAGTTACGGGGGGAATGAGCAGTTCTTC. It encodes CAISYGGNEQFF.

This clone came up once. The V and J genes are TRBV5-4 and TRBJ2-3, with D tentatively TRBD2 (6 bases). The V gene lost 3 bases and the J gene lost 7 bases, with 18 bases spanning the gap. CDR1 SGHNT and CDR2 YYREEE come from the germline V gene (reference sequence). The CDR3 is 15 amino acids. CDR3 sequence: CASSWGTPRGNTQYF. The CDR3 DNA is TGTGCCAGCAGCTGGGGGACCCCCCGCGGGAATACGCAGTATTTT.

The V call is TRBV4-3, the J call TRBJ1-4; no firm D call. Trimming shortened V by 4 bases and J by 7 bases, and 19 bases separated the two germline ends. CDR1 is LGHNA, CDR2 YSLEER, per germline. The CDR3 is 16 amino acids. The CDR3 coding sequence is TGCGCCAGCAGCCGTGTGCGGTTCGAGTACGGTGAAAAACTGTTTTTT. Protein sequence: CASSRVRFEYGEKLFF.

This sequence joins TRBV6-1 and TRBJ2-3; possibly TRBD1 for D (7 bases). The CDR3 length is 15 residues. The germline gives CDR1 MNHNS, CDR2 SASEGT. V gave up 7 bases and J gave up 2 bases, with 16 bases separating them. DNA of the CDR3: TGTGCCAGCATCTCGGGGGACAGTACCACAGATACGCAGTATTTT. The encoded protein is CASISGDSTTDTQYF.

This clone has a handful of counts. J is TRBJ2-1 and V is TRBV6-2 or TRBV6-3, with 14 bases that match TRBD2. After removal of 6 bases from V and 8 bases from J, the junction contained 9 bases not matched to a gene. The CDR3 extends over 16 amino acids. CDR1 and CDR2 (germline): MNHEY, SVGEGT. Written as DNA, the CDR3 is TGTGCCAGCAGCCTTTCGACTAGCGGGAGGGGTCATGAGCAGTTCTTC. It codes for CASSLSTSGRGHEQFF.

This clone showed up just once. V and J are TRBV28 and TRBJ1-1, with 7 bases lining up with TRBD1. The CDR3 runs to 13 residues. Germline V gene sequence: CDR1 MDHEN, CDR2 SYDVKM. V dropped 2 bases and J dropped 8; count of bases not matched to a gene: 5. CDR3 sequence reads: CASSLGGGEEAFF. The CDR3 nucleotides read TGTGCCAGCAGTTTAGGAGGGGGCGAGGAAGCTTTCTTT.

This clone was counted between two and nine times. The chain uses TRBV20-1 and TRBJ1-5; D is undetermined. In germline, CDR1 is DFQATT, CDR2 SNEGSKA (reference sequence). V was clipped by 3 bases and J by 0 bases, with 9 bases between them. This CDR3 is built from 14 residues. The CDR3 region is CSASDTNSNQPQHF. In DNA, the CDR3 is TGCAGTGCTAGTGACACAAATAGCAATCAGCCCCAGCATTTT.

This sequence joins TRBV14 and TRBJ1-1; D gene ambiguous. Trimming stripped 0 bases from V and 5 bases from J, with 4 bases between. The germline V gene has CDR1 SGHDN and CDR2 FVKESK. The CDR3 has 12 residues. The CDR3 nucleotides read TGTGCCAGCAGCCAAGATAGTACTGAAGCTTTCTTT. It specifies CASSQDSTEAFF.

V and J are TRBV27 and TRBJ1-4; 7 positions agree with TRBD1. From germline, CDR1 is MNHEY and CDR2 SMNVEV (reference sequence). The CDR3 covers 19 residues. V gave up 2 bases and J gave up 8 bases; unmatched junction bases: 20. The CDR3, as DNA: TGTGCCAGCAGTTTAAAGGGTAGGGTTGGAGGGGGCATGAAAGAAAAACTGTTTTTT. Amino acid sequence: CASSLKGRVGGGMKEKLFF.

This chain links TRBV4-2 with TRBJ2-5, with 10 bases fitting TRBD2. Germline V lookup: CDR1 LGHNA, CDR2 YNFKEQ. V gave up 1 base and J gave up 1 base; unmatched junction bases: 3. The CDR3 is made up of 16 amino acids. In DNA, the CDR3 is TGTGCCAGCAGCCAAGGGACTAGCGGCTTCCAAGAGACCCAGTACTTC. Its protein is CASSQGTSGFQETQYF.

This clone was found a few times. The rearrangement joins TRBV13 to TRBJ2-2; weak D call: TRBD2 (6 bases). This CDR3 is 16 amino acids long. The ends were cut back, 7 bases at V and 5 bases at J, with 20 bases in the middle. Germline-derived CDR1 and CDR2 are PRHDT and FYEKMQ (reference sequence). In DNA, the CDR3 is TGTGCCAGCAATATGGATTCGGGGGACCAAACCGGGGAGCTGTTTTTT. Translation gives CASNMDSGDQTGELFF.

This chain uses TRBV14 with TRBJ1-3, with TRBD1 matching 11 bases. The CDR3 is 17 amino acids. V shed 6 bases, J shed 4 bases, and the junction held 11 bases outside the gene matches. From germline, CDR1 is SGHDN and CDR2 FVKESK. The CDR3 protein is CASRPGTGGYRGNTIYF. The CDR3 region has the DNA TGTGCCAGCAGGCCCGGGACAGGGGGATATCGAGGAAACACCATATATTTT.

The chain couples TRBV6-5 to TRBJ1-2, with TRBD1 as a possible D gene (6 bases). The germline gives CDR1 MNHEY, CDR2 SVGAGI. V was pared by 6 bases and J by 2 bases, with 10 bases between. The CDR3 sequence is 13 residues long. In DNA form, the CDR3 reads TGTGCCAGCAGGGAGGGGGGGAACTATGGCTACACCTTC. Translated, it gives CASREGGNYGYTF.

The chain recombines TRBV10-2 with TRBJ1-3, with 7 bases identical to TRBD1. After removal of 6 bases from V and 4 bases from J, the junction contained 6 bases not matched to a gene. The V gene's germline CDR1 is WSHSY and CDR2 SAAADI. The CDR3 spans 14 residues. The CDR3 loop reads CASRETGSGNTIYF. The CDR3, as DNA: TGCGCCAGCAGAGAGACAGGGTCCGGAAACACCATATATTTT.

The J gene is TRBJ1-2, the V gene TRBV28, with D possibly TRBD1 on 5 matching bases. In germline, CDR1 is MDHEN, CDR2 SYDVKM. V was pared by 10 bases and J by 1 base, with 19 bases between. CDR3 size: 15 residues. CDR3 region: CATASAGSNNYGYTF. The DNA for the CDR3 is TGTGCCACCGCCTCCGCAGGGTCTAATAACTATGGCTACACCTTC.

The V call is TRBV4-3, the J call TRBJ2-7; 8 bases fit TRBD2. Trimming removed 1 base from V and 2 bases from J; junction bases left unmatched: 10. The CDR3 is made up of 17 amino acids. Germline lookup yields CDR1 LGHNA and CDR2 YSLEER. DNA for the CDR3: TGCGCCAGCAGCCAAGGGGGGCGAGCGGGGGAGACCTACGAGCAGTACTTC. This translates into CASSQGGRAGETYEQYF.